This T cell receptor (beta chain) was obtained from a study of T-cell reconstitution after alpha-beta-depleted transplantation in children listed by TCRdb under 2016. General notes on the study: Using TCR repertoire profiling, the study quantitatively followed how T-cell immune reconstitution unfolded in children after TCRalphabeta/CD19-depleted allogeneic hematopoietic cell transplantation.

V gives up 4 bases and J gives up 2 bases, and the segment between their germline ends measures 10 bases. Spanning cysteine to phenylalanine, the CDR3 consists of 14 amino acids. Just the 42-base CDR3 DNA is kept, in frame starting at base 1. From the germline V gene, CDR1 is LGHNA and CDR2 is YNFKEQ. Summary of the overall study and its limitations: The apparently early recovery of alphabetaT-cell counts about two months after transplant reportedly depended on only several hundred rapidly expanded clones that came from non-depleted graft cells. The frequencies of hyperexpanded clones fell over the following months, and after one year, T-cell counts and TCRbeta diversity were mostly attributed to newly produced T cells. In some patients, the high TCRbeta diversity seen at day 60 was put down to recipient T cells and intrathymic progenitors that had survived conditioning.

Explained via the paper, the treatment or condition label denotes: allogeneic hematopoietic cell transplantation with graft depleted of TCRalphabeta T cells and CD19 B cells. Transplant recipients were children who received TCRalphabeta/CD19-depleted allogeneic hematopoietic cell grafts. Library preparation employed PCR. The sequencer listed for this sample is Illumina HiSeq 2500. TCR library preparation used molecular barcoding, with unique molecular identifiers applied to normalize quantification of the TCRbeta repertoire. TCRdb handled the public reads itself, with Q25 trimming in fastp and clone calling in MiXCR, and kept productive beta chains. For every CDR3 protein sequence, its rows merge into one entry that carries the most common genes and DNA. In all, the sample holds about 98,000 distinct CDR3 sequences, and 23% of those were seen once. Clones ranked in the top ten supply 20% to 25% of the sample.

A few counts support this clonotype. Its antigen specificity is not known. No quality values exist for individual bases; no much larger clone is one base distant. The rearrangement combines TRBV4-2 with TRBJ2-3; perhaps TRBD2 is the D gene, with 5 bases matching. This TCR derives from a boy aged 2-9 years with acute lymphoblastic leukemia, due to receive a stem cell transplant. The sample consisted of PBMCs, taken before TCRalphabeta/CD19-depleted stem cell transplant. CDR3 region: CASSPSGVTDTQYF. Here is the DNA: TGTGCCAGCAGCCCGAGCGGAGTCACAGATACGCAGTATTTT.